The 23 T cell receptor beta chains below were found in one sample sequenced in a study of T cells in Graves' hyperthyroidism and ophthalmopathy. RNA transcripts yielded amplified TCR beta CDR3 regions. First-round RT-PCR with HTBI primers amplified the TCR CDR3 region. TCRdb processed the multiplex PCR reads anew with MiXCR; each CDR3 protein has one entry. The table has approximately 870,000 distinct CDR3 sequences, more than 30% seen once; the top ten hold 8.9%. The material sequenced was blood. The receptors originated from a man between 18 and 35 years old with Graves' hyperthyroidism.

Here the CDR3 DNA reads TGTGCCAGCAGCCAGGGGGCGGGAGGCCTCCAAGAGACCCAGTACTTC. Protein sequence: CASSQGAGGLQETQYF. The chain uses TRBV12-3 or TRBV12-4 and TRBJ2-5; D is perhaps TRBD1 or TRBD2 (8 bases each). V was shortened by 6 bases and J by 1 base, with 18 bases between the two germline ends. There are 16 residues in the CDR3.

In its sample, this clonotype was seen once. Since a much larger clone is just one base distant, this may be a read error. The chain combines TRBV7-9 with TRBJ2-5; D might be TRBD1 (5 bases). This CDR3 region has 13 residues. Germline loops: CDR1 SEHNR, CDR2 FQNEAQ (reference sequence). CDR3 sequence (DNA): TGTGCCAGCGGTTGGGGCGGTCAAGAGGCCCAGTACTTC. It yields the protein CASGWGGQEAQYF. Full variable domain (outside the CDR3, taken from reference TRBV7-9 and TRBJ2-5): DTGVSQNPRHKITKRGQNVTFRCDPISEHNRLYWYRQTLGQGPEFLTYFQNEAQLEKSRLLSDRFSAERPKGSFSTLEIQRTEQGDSAMYLCASGWGGQEAQYFGPGTRLLVL.

This clonotype occurred once. A read error is possible here, since a much larger clone lies one base away. This chain joins TRBV9 and TRBJ1-1; D is undetermined. The germline V gene has CDR1 SGDLS and CDR2 YYNGEE. Trimming stripped 0 bases from V and 8 bases from J, with 11 bases between. This CDR3 spans 13 amino acids. The chain's CDR3 is CASSVVPKAEAFF. Here the CDR3 DNA reads TGTGCCAGCAGCGTAGTTCCCAAGGCCGAAGCTTTCTTT.

This chain joins TRBV6-5 and TRBJ2-7; D gene uncertain. There are 14 residues in the CDR3. Looked up from germline, CDR1 is MNHEY and CDR2 is SVGAGI. V was shortened by 0 bases and J by 2 bases, with 8 bases between the two germline ends. CDR3 protein: CASSYSSKPYEQYF. CDR3 bases: TGTGCCAGCAGTTACTCCTCTAAGCCCTACGAGCAGTACTTC.

The rearrangement links TRBV30 to TRBJ1-1, with D unresolved. The germline V gene has CDR1 GTSNPN and CDR2 SVGIG (reference sequence). This CDR3 is built from 14 residues. V lost 2 bases to trimming and J lost 0 bases, with 10 bases between them. The DNA for the CDR3 is TGTGCCTGGAGTCGTACTGGGGTGAACACTGAAGCTTTCTTT. Protein product: CAWSRTGVNTEAFF.

This clonotype has just a few counts. The V gene is TRBV19, the J gene TRBJ1-1; the D is unclear. CDR1 and CDR2 from the germline V gene are LNHDA and SQIVND (reference sequence). The CDR3 spans 14 residues. V lost 9 bases and J 4 bases, leaving 18 bases between the germline ends. The CDR3 loop reads CASGPDPTGTEAFF. Written as DNA, the CDR3 is TGTGCCAGCGGCCCGGACCCCACGGGCACTGAAGCTTTCTTT.

A word on this clonotype: A much bigger clone sits one base away, suggesting this may be a read error. The rearrangement joins TRBV5-1 to TRBJ1-4, with D possibly TRBD1 on 5 matching bases. V was shortened by 0 bases and J by 16 bases, with 19 bases between the two germline ends. CDR1 is SGHRS and CDR2 is YFSETQ in the germline V gene. The CDR3 is 14 amino acids. The CDR3 spells CASSLVVGATQPFF. CDR3 sequence (DNA): TGCGCCAGCAGCTTGGTCGTAGGGGCAACGCAACCGTTTTTT.

The sample holds many counts of this clonotype. The CDR3 is CASSVGNNPNTEAFF. The CDR3 DNA reads TGTGCCAGCAGCGTAGGTAACAATCCAAACACTGAAGCTTTCTTT. The rearrangement uses TRBV9 and TRBJ1-1; D is unclear. The CDR3 totals 15 residues. CDR1 and CDR2 from the germline V gene are SGDLS and YYNGEE. V was clipped by 0 bases and J by 2 bases, with 11 bases between them.

This clonotype was observed a handful of times. The chain combines TRBV7-9 with TRBJ2-7; 9 positions match TRBD1. From germline, CDR1 is SEHNR and CDR2 FQNEAQ (reference sequence). The CDR3 is 16 amino acids. V shed 1 base and J 4 bases; nucleotides not matched to a gene: 8. The CDR3 loop is CASSLGFHRGPYEQYF. The CDR3 DNA is TGTGCCAGCAGCTTAGGTTTTCACAGGGGGCCTTACGAGCAGTACTTC.

This clonotype was picked up many times. The chain recombines TRBV15 with TRBJ2-7, with TRBD1 matching 11 bases. With 5 bases clipped from V and 6 bases from J, the junction kept 6 bases outside the gene matches. Germline CDR1 reads LNHNV; CDR2 reads YYDKDF (reference sequence). The CDR3 spans 14 residues. The CDR3 reads CATSSRTGGFEQYF. In DNA form, the CDR3 reads TGTGCCACCAGCTCCAGGACAGGGGGCTTCGAGCAGTACTTC.

The CDR3 DNA sequence: TGTGCCAGCAGCTTGGCCGGGACAGCAGGAAGCTCTGGAAACACCATATATTTT. Translation gives CASSLAGTAGSSGNTIYF. The V and J genes are TRBV5-4 and TRBJ1-3, with 7 bases lining up with TRBD1. CDR3 size: 18 residues. V lost 0 bases and J lost 0; bases outside the gene matches: 9. CDR1 is SGHNT, CDR2 YYREEE, per germline (reference sequence).

Ten or more counts support this clonotype. V is TRBV15 and J is TRBJ1-2; D unresolved. CDR3 length: 13 residues. The V gene's germline CDR1 is LNHNV and CDR2 YYDKDF (reference sequence). Trimming left V 0 bases short and J 5 bases short, with 7 bases between. The CDR3 DNA follows: TGTGCCACCAGCAGAGATTTAGGGTATGGCTACACCTTC. Protein: CATSRDLGYGYTF. Complete variable domain (other parts from reference TRBV15 and TRBJ1-2): DAMVIQNPRYQVTQFGKPVTLSCSQTLNHNVMYWYQQKSSQAPKLLFHYYDKDFNNEADTPDNFQSRRPNTSFCFLDIRSPGLGDTAMYLCATSRDLGYGYTFGSGTRLTVV.

The chain recombines TRBV2 with TRBJ1-5; D not certain. In germline, CDR1 is SNHLY, CDR2 FYNNEI. CDR3 length: 14 amino acids. Trimming took 6 bases from V and 7 from J, leaving 16 bases between them. The CDR3 nucleotides are TGTGCCAGCAGGGCAGGCCTAGCGGGGCAGCCCCAGCATTTT. Its translation is CASRAGLAGQPQHF. The full variable domain, rest sourced from reference TRBV2 and TRBJ1-5, is EPEVTQTPSHQVTQMGQEVILRCVPISNHLYFYWYRQILGQKVEFLVSFYNNEISEKSEIFDDQFSVERPDGSNFTLKIRSTKLEDSAMYFCASRAGLAGQPQHFGDGTRLSIL.

This clonotype was picked up a small number of times. The rearrangement links TRBV5-6 to TRBJ2-5, with D unresolved. This CDR3 region has 15 residues. The V and J ends lost 0 bases and 4 bases respectively, with 13 bases between them. Germline CDR1 and CDR2: SGHDT and YYEEEE. The CDR3 here is CASSLANGHGETQYF. The CDR3 region has the DNA TGTGCCAGCAGCTTGGCCAACGGCCACGGAGAGACCCAGTACTTC.

This clonotype appeared a few times. The chain is built from TRBV10-3 and TRBJ2-7; tentative D call: TRBD2 (5 bases). Looked up from germline, CDR1 is ENHRY and CDR2 is SYGVKD. V gave up 1 base and J gave up 6 bases, with 19 bases separating them. The CDR3 has 16 amino acids. The DNA of the CDR3 is TGTGCCATCAGTGAGTTCGGGGTGGGAGTGCCTCTCGAGCAGTACTTC. As protein: CAISEFGVGVPLEQYF.

This sequence joins TRBV19 and TRBJ1-1, with TRBD1 as a possible D gene (6 bases). The CDR3 is 15 residues long. Between the trimmed V and J ends, which lost 3 bases and 3 bases, there was a span of 14 bases. Germline loops: CDR1 LNHDA, CDR2 SQIVND (reference sequence). The CDR3 DNA reads as TGTGCCAGTAGTATTGTCAGGGGCGCGTACACTGAAGCTTTCTTT. Encoded protein: CASSIVRGAYTEAFF.

This clonotype was observed once. This chain uses TRBV29-1 with TRBJ1-5, with 8 bases fitting TRBD1. Trimming cost V 4 bases and J 3 bases; bases outside gene matches: 5. Germline CDR1 reads SQVTM; CDR2 reads ANQGSEA. The CDR3 runs 14 residues. This chain's CDR3 is CSVGTGSDNQPQHF. CDR3 in DNA: TGCAGCGTTGGGACAGGGAGCGACAATCAGCCCCAGCATTTT.

The V and J genes are TRBV20-1 and TRBJ1-5, with D possibly matching TRBD1 (5 bases). This CDR3 has 15 amino acids. The ends were cut back, 6 bases at V and 1 base at J, with 16 bases in the middle. Germline values: CDR1 DFQATT, CDR2 SNEGSKA (reference sequence). CDR3 in amino acids: CSASGGSTSNQPQHF. In nucleotides, the CDR3 is TGCAGTGCCAGTGGGGGAAGTACGAGCAATCAGCCCCAGCATTTT.

The table lists this clonotype with a few counts. V gene TRBV4-1 combines with J gene TRBJ1-3; 7 bases are a match to TRBD1. The CDR3 is 15 amino acids. V lost 2 bases and J lost 4; bases outside the gene matches: 5. From germline, CDR1 is MGHRA and CDR2 YSYEKL. The CDR3 DNA follows: TGCGCCAGCAGCCAATTCCCGGGACAGGGAAACACCATATATTTT. Protein: CASSQFPGQGNTIYF.

This clonotype was seen a few times. The rearrangement joins TRBV7-3 to TRBJ2-5, with TRBD1 identical over 9 bases. CDR3 size: 14 residues. Germline V gene sequence: CDR1 SGHTA, CDR2 FQGTGA. With V trimmed by 5 bases and J by 6 bases, 7 bases remained unmatched. The CDR3 region is CASSQGQGKQTQYF. In DNA form, the CDR3 reads TGTGCCAGCAGCCAGGGACAGGGCAAGCAGACCCAGTACTTC.

V is TRBV7-6 and J is TRBJ2-7, with 9 bases lining up with TRBD2. CDR3 length: 16 residues. Looked up from germline, CDR1 is SGHVS and CDR2 is FNYEAQ. J was trimmed by 0 bases and V by 6 bases; bases with no gene match: 9. The chain's CDR3 is CASSFIAGEPSYEQYF. CDR3 nucleotide sequence: TGTGCCAGCAGTTTTATAGCGGGGGAACCCTCCTACGAGCAGTACTTC.

The genes are TRBV5-6 and TRBJ2-2; no definite D call. The ends were cut back, 6 bases at V and 4 bases at J, with 13 bases in the middle. This CDR3 is 14 amino acids long. From germline, CDR1 is SGHDT and CDR2 YYEEEE. The CDR3: CASNVQGFTGELFF. In DNA form, the CDR3 reads TGTGCCAGCAACGTACAAGGGTTCACCGGGGAGCTGTTTTTT.

With respect to this clonotype: The germline gene is not matched at one end of the junction; a read error may be the cause. V gene TRBV27 combines with J gene TRBJ2-7; D unresolved. The CDR3 is 12 residues long. From germline, CDR1 is MNHEY and CDR2 SMNVEV (reference sequence). The CDR3 nucleotides are TGTGTCAGCAGTCAGGATTCCTACGAGCAGTACTTC. Protein sequence: CVSSQDSYEQYF.